The rows below give T cell receptor beta chains drawn from one sample of a study of blood T cell repertoires in COVID-19. Generated by immunoSEQ multiplex PCR, the TCRdb table keeps only in-frame clones and is missing some. The sample holds under 200,000 clones, around 80% seen once. The sequenced sample consisted of peripheral blood. The receptors here all came from an older woman with acute or convalescent COVID-19. Both conserved end residues are part of each CDR3. A D gene is named only where the DNA matches it firmly. Only part of the rows carry a size: once, few, many, or a class if the clone is expanded.

>.|TRBJ2-1|.|TRBV28
CASSPLLEQFF
TGTGCCAGCAGCCCACTTTTAGAGCAGTTCTTC
>.|TRBJ2-2|.|TRBV7-9
CASSLGRGWELFF
TGTGCCAGCAGCTTAGGGCGGGGCTGGGAGCTGTTTTTT
>once|TRBJ2-3|.|TRBV5-8
CASSSRTASSPTDTQYF
TGTGCCAGCAGCAGCCGGACGGCTAGCAGTCCCACAGATACGCAGTATTTT
>once|TRBJ1-2|TRBD1|TRBV18
CASSPVGGANYGYTF
TGTGCCAGCTCACCAGTAGGGGGCGCAAACTATGGCTACACCTTC
>once|TRBJ2-3|TRBD1|TRBV7-2
CASSSGQGVTDTQYF
TGTGCCAGCAGCTCGGGACAGGGAGTCACAGATACGCAGTATTTT
>.|TRBJ1-5|.|TRBV27
CASSYRWASYSNQPQHF
TGTGCCAGCTCCTACCGGTGGGCCTCCTATAGCAATCAGCCCCAGCATTTT
>once|TRBJ2-5|.|TRBV7-9
CASSLDSQETQYF
TGTGCCAGCAGCTTAGACAGCCAAGAGACCCAGTACTTC
>.|TRBJ2-1|.|TRBV6-5
CASSPPGAGRNEQFF
TGTGCCAGCAGTCCCCCCGGCGCAGGGCGAAATGAGCAGTTCTTC
>.|TRBJ2-1|TRBD2|TRBV20-1
CSASGRARFYNEQFF
TGCAGTGCTAGTGGGAGGGCGAGGTTCTACAATGAGCAGTTCTTC
>.|TRBJ2-1|TRBD2|TRBV9
CASSAGLAGNYNEQFF
TGTGCCAGCAGCGCGGGACTAGCGGGGAATTACAATGAGCAGTTCTTC
>.|TRBJ1-6|TRBD1|TRBV4-1
CASSPTDRGFNSPLHF
TGCGCCAGCAGCCCAACCGACAGGGGGTTTAATTCACCCCTCCACTTT